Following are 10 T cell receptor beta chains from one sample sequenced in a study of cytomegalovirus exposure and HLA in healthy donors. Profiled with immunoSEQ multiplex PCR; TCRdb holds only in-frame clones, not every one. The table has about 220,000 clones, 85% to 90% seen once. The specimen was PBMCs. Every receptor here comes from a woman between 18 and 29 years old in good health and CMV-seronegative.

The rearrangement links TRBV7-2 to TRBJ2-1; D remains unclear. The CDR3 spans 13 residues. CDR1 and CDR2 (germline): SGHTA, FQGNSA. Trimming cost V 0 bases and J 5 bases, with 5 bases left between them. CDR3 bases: TGTGCCAGCAGCTTAGCACACGACAATGAGCAGTTCTTC. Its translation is CASSLAHDNEQFF.

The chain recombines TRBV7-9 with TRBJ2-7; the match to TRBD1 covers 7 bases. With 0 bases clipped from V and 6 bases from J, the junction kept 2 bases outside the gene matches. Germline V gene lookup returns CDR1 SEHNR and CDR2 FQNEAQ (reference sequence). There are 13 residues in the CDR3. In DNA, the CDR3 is TGTGCCAGCAGCTTAGCGACAGGGATCGAGCAGTACTTC. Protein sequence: CASSLATGIEQYF.

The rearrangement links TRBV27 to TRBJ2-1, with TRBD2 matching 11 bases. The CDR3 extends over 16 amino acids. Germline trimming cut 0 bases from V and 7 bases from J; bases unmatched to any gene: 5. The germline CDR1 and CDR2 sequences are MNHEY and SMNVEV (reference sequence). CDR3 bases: TGTGCCAGCAGTTTATCTAGACTAGCGGGATTAAATGAGCAGTTCTTC. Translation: CASSLSRLAGLNEQFF.

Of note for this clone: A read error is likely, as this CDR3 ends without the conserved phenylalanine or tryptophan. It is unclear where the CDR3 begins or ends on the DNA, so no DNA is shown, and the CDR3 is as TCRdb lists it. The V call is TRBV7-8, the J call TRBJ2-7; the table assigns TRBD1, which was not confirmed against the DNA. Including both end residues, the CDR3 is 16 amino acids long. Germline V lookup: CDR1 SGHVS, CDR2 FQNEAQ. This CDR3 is CASSLGVQLVTDSGSL.

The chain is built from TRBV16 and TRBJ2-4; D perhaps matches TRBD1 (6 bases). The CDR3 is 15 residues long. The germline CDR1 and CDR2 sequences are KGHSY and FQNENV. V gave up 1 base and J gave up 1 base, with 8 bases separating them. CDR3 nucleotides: TGTGCCAGCAGCCAATGGCAGGGGGCCAAAAACATTCAGTACTTC. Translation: CASSQWQGAKNIQYF.

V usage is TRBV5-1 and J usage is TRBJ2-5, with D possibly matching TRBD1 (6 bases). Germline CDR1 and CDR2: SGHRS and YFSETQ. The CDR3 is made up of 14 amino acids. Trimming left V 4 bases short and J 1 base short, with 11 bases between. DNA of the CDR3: TGCGCCAGCAGCCATCAAGGGGGCCAAGAGACCCAGTACTTC. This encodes CASSHQGGQETQYF.

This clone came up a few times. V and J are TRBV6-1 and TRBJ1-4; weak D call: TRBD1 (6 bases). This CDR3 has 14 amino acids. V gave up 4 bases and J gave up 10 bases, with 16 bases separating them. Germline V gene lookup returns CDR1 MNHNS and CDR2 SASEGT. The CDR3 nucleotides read TGTGCCAGCAGTGTGGTAGGACCCAGGGGAAAACTGTTTTTT. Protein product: CASSVVGPRGKLFF.

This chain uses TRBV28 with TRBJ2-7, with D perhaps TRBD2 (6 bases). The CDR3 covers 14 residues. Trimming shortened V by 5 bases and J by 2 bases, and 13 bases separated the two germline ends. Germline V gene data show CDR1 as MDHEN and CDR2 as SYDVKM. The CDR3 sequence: CASSRLPGAYEQYF. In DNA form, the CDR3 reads TGTGCCAGCAGTCGCCTCCCGGGGGCCTACGAGCAGTACTTC.

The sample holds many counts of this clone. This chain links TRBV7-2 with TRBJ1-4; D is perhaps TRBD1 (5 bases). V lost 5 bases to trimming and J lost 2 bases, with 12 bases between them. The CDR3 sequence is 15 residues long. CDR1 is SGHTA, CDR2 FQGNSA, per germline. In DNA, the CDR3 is TGTGCCAGCAGCCTCGGGGGGAGGACTAATGAAAAACTGTTTTTT. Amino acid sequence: CASSLGGRTNEKLFF. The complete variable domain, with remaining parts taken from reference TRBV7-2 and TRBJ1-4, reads GAGVSQSPSNKVTEKGKDVELRCDPISGHTALYWYRQSLGQGLEFLIYFQGNSAPDKSGLPSDRFSAERTGGSVSTLTIQRTQQEDSAVYLCASSLGGRTNEKLFFGSGTQLSVL.

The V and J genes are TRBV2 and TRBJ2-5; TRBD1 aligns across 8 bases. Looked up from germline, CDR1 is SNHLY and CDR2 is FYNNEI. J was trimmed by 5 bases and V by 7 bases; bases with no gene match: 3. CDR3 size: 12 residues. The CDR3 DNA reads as TGTGCCAGCACAGGGGGCGCGGAGACCCAGTACTTC. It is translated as CASTGGAETQYF.